This note documents a single T cell receptor (beta chain) sequence. What antigen it recognizes has not been identified. No qualities accompany the bases; no much larger clone lies one base away. This specimen belongs to a study of blood T cell repertoires in COVID-19 (TCRdb year 2020). With regard to the full study: The collaborator samples originated in the United States, Italy and Spain and spanned the acute and convalescent phases of COVID-19. The material from the prospective study consisted of cDNA or gDNA derived from T cells, B-cell-depleted T cells, or PBMCs. Subjects who had been exposed to COVID-19, were actively infected with it, or had recovered from it provided the deeply sampled blood TCRbeta repertoires that made up the dataset. The repertoires were released in a freely available public database meant as a resource for research on the immune response to SARS-CoV-2. Samples came from the ongoing ImmuneRACE study (first 160 participants) plus 1,254 subjects from 6 global collaborators. The sample metadata nearly always contained a de-identified subject ID, COVID-19 status, age in years and sex. Where available, HLA class I and class II types were taken from metadata supplied by the sample provider and were not determined by assay-based typing.

Enrolling through a virtual design, the prospective study's participants ranged in age from roughly 18 to 100 years and lived across roughly 23 United States geographic areas. To assign participants to cohorts, the prospective study relied on clinical history that participants themselves reported in a screening survey and a study questionnaire. In the prospective study, whole blood, serum and a nasopharyngeal or oropharyngeal swab were collected from each participant by mobile phlebotomists. Additional blood draws and questionnaires over an approximately two-month period could optionally be provided by prospective study participants. Before DNA extraction, blood samples from the prospective study were shipped at room temperature or frozen. General study outcomes and caveats: The amount of clinical and demographic metadata varied by source and participant and was provided uncurated.

TCRbeta CDR3 regions were amplified from genomic DNA using the immunoSEQ Assay, a bias-controlled multiplex PCR. For the original study's pipeline: The number of nucleated cells in each sample was estimated by amplification of reference gene primers within the assay. To quantify the absolute abundance of each unique TCRbeta CDR3 rearrangement, sequence reads were collapsed and filtered. For each sample, productive Simpson clonality was calculated by taking the square root of Simpson's diversity index across productive rearrangements. TCRdb re-hosts the immuneACCESS table, in-frame sequences only. Its copies lack some clones; in the studies checked, an unresolved V gene accounts for under half of them, and the cause for the rest is not known. That table supplies the V and J calls and clone size; D and trimming were determined from the DNA. Here the sample has about 210,000 clones; around 86% occur a single time. Together, the top ten hold more than 8.5% of the sample.

V and J lose 5 bases and 8 bases, and a span of 12 bases separates them. From the cysteine through the phenylalanine, the CDR3 covers 12 amino acids. Just the 36-base CDR3 DNA is kept, in frame starting at base 1. Sequences LNHDA (CDR1) and SQIVND (CDR2) are obtained from the germline V gene (reference sequence). Sequencing input: PBMCs or T cells enriched from blood (not recorded which). This chain joins TRBV19 to TRBJ1-1; a weak D assignment points to TRBD1 (6 bases agree). The origin of this receptor is a woman aged 45 to 65 with acute COVID-19. The CDR3 protein: CASSWQGREAFF. At the DNA level, the sequence is TGTGCCAGTAGTTGGCAGGGGCGAGAAGCTTTCTTT.